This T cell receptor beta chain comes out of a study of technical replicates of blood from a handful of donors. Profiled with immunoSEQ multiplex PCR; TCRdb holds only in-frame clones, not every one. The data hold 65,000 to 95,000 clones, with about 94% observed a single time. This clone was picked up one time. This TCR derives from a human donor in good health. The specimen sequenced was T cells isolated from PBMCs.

CDR3: CAISEGREVETQYF. CDR3 sequence (DNA): TGTGCCATCAGTGAGGGACGGGAGGTCGAGACCCAGTACTTC. V usage is TRBV10-3 and J usage is TRBJ2-5, with TRBD2 matching over 7 bases. Germline CDR1 is ENHRY and CDR2 is SYGVKD. This CDR3 contains 14 residues. V was clipped by 2 bases and J by 5 bases; unmatched bases: 5.